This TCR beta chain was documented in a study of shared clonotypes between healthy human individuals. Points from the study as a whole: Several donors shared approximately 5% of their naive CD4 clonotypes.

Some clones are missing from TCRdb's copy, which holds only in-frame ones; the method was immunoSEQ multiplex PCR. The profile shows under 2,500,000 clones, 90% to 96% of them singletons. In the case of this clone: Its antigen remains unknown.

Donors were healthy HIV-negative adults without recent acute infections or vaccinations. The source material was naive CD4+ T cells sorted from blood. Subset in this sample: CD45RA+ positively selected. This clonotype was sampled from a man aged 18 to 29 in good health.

The CDR3 region has the DNA TGTGCCAGCAGTTATAGGGGGGAGAATTCACCCCTCCACTTT. It is translated as CASSYRGENSPLHF. J is TRBJ1-6 and V is TRBV6-5, with TRBD1 as a possible D gene (6 bases). With 3 bases removed from V and 7 bases from J, the gap between germline ends came to 10 bases. The CDR3 is made up of 14 amino acids. Germline V gene data show CDR1 as MNHEY and CDR2 as SVGAGI.